The 24 T cell receptor beta chains listed next were all sequenced from one sample in a study of metastatic and nonmetastatic thyroid tumors. TCRdb re-called the PCR reads through MiXCR. Counted here are roughly 27,000 clones, 13% occurring once; the ten biggest clones make up roughly 5.3%. All patients reached thyroid surgery having received no treatment beforehand. Sequences were obtained from blood. The receptor set was obtained from a female donor with papillary thyroid cancer or a benign thyroid nodule (not recorded which). Some clones in this sample may be carry-over from other donors' samples.

At least ten counts were recorded for this clone. This chain uses TRBV4-2 with TRBJ2-1; D call uncertain. Germline V CDR1 and CDR2: LGHNA, YNFKEQ. The CDR3 contains 15 residues. V was shortened by 0 bases and J by 7 bases, with 13 bases between the two germline ends. The CDR3 DNA reads as TGTGCCAGCAGCCAAGATCTGGGCTACCGGAATGAGCAGTTCTTC. This codes for CASSQDLGYRNEQFF.

Many counts were recorded for this clone. The chain has TRBV4-3 and TRBJ2-7; 7 bases are a match to TRBD1. The V gene end was trimmed by 0 bases and the J gene end by 2 bases; junction bases not matched to a gene: 7. The CDR3 has 16 residues. Germline CDR1 reads LGHNA; CDR2 reads YSLEER. The CDR3 spells CASSQDLGTVTYEQYF. The CDR3 nucleotides are TGCGCCAGCAGCCAAGATCTTGGGACAGTTACCTACGAGCAGTACTTC.

This clone was counted a few times. A much larger clonotype is one base distant, so this may be a read error. The genes are TRBV6-1 and TRBJ1-1; 7 bases agree with TRBD1. Per the germline V gene, CDR1 is MNHNS and CDR2 is SASEGT. The CDR3 is 13 amino acids. CDR3 sequence (DNA): TGTGCCAGCTCGACAGGGCTGGGGACTGAAGCTTTCTTC. This encodes CASSTGLGTEAFF.

This clone was counted a few times. This chain connects TRBV30 to TRBJ2-5, with 10 bases aligning to TRBD2. V trimming: 3 bases; J trimming: 2 bases; junction bases outside the gene matches: 3. Germline CDR1 reads GTSNPN; CDR2 reads SVGIG (reference sequence). CDR3 length: 14 residues. CDR3 DNA: TGTGCCTGGAGCCCTAGCGGGAGACAAGAGACCCAGTACTTC. Residues: CAWSPSGRQETQYF.

A note on this clone: A junction end diverges from the germline sequence, so it may reflect a read error. Additional DNA sequences in this sample encode the identical CDR3. This rearrangement joins TRBV27 to TRBJ2-7, with D tentatively TRBD2 (6 bases). Germline loops: CDR1 MNHEY, CDR2 SMNVEV (reference sequence). The CDR3 has 14 amino acids. The CDR3 loop reads CASSSPGSGYEQYF. Here the CDR3 DNA reads TGTGCAAGCAGTTCCCCGGGTAGCGGATACGAGCAGTACTTC.

The table lists this clone with many counts. This chain joins TRBV7-8 and TRBJ1-2; D is ambiguous. CDR3 length: 13 amino acids. Germline V gives CDR1 SGHVS, CDR2 FQNEAQ. The V end lost 1 base, the J end lost 6 bases, and 9 bases lay between the germline ends. The CDR3 sequence: CASSLGGWNGYTF. The CDR3 region has the DNA TGTGCCAGCAGCTTAGGCGGCTGGAATGGCTACACCTTC.

Ten or more counts support this clone. The J gene is TRBJ1-3, the V gene TRBV7-2; perhaps TRBD1 as D (5 bases). Trimming took 5 bases from V and 0 from J, leaving 11 bases between them. In germline, CDR1 is SGHTA, CDR2 FQGNSA. The CDR3 spans 15 residues. CDR3 residues: CASSRDGSSGNTIYF. Written as DNA, the CDR3 is TGTGCCAGCAGCCGGGACGGGAGCTCTGGAAACACCATATATTTT.

This clone occurred many times. The J gene is TRBJ2-5, the V gene TRBV6-1; TRBD1 matches 9 bases. Germline V gives CDR1 MNHNS, CDR2 SASEGT. This CDR3 contains 17 residues. V was clipped by 6 bases and J by 4 bases; unmatched bases: 15. The CDR3 loop reads CASRSISGTGSGETQYF. The CDR3 nucleotides are TGTGCCAGCAGGTCTATATCCGGGACAGGGTCGGGAGAGACCCAGTACTTC.

Many counts were recorded for this clone. The V and J genes are TRBV30 and TRBJ1-5, with D maybe TRBD1 (6 bases). The CDR3 spans 13 residues. Germline lookup yields CDR1 GTSNPN and CDR2 SVGIG (reference sequence). V shed 3 bases and J shed 5 bases, with 11 bases lying between them. As DNA, the CDR3 is TGTGCCTGGAGCGCAGGGGATTATCAGCCCCAGCATTTT. Translation gives CAWSAGDYQPQHF.

This clone has ten or more counts. This chain connects TRBV5-1 to TRBJ2-1, with TRBD2 identical over 10 bases. J gave up 10 bases and V 5 bases, and 12 bases lay outside the gene matches. This CDR3 region has 15 residues. Looked up from germline, CDR1 is SGHRS and CDR2 is YFSETQ. CDR3 DNA: TGCGCCAGCAGGTGGAGCGGGAGGGCCGTGGACGAGCAGTTCTTC. Encoded protein: CASRWSGRAVDEQFF.

This clone showed up many times. The rearrangement joins TRBV5-4 to TRBJ2-1, with D perhaps matching TRBD2 (6 bases). The CDR3 loop spans 14 amino acids. The ends were cut back, 5 bases at V and 7 bases at J, with 16 bases in the middle. Germline values: CDR1 SGHNT, CDR2 YYREEE (reference sequence). The CDR3 loop reads CASRVGGIRNEQFF. Here the CDR3 DNA reads TGTGCCAGCAGGGTAGGAGGGATCAGGAATGAGCAGTTCTTC.

This clone has only a few counts. V and J are TRBV10-3 and TRBJ2-7; TRBD1 is a possible D gene (5 bases). V shed 5 bases and J shed 0 bases, with 11 bases lying between them. CDR3 size: 14 residues. In germline, CDR1 is ENHRY, CDR2 SYGVKD. In DNA form, the CDR3 reads TGTGCCATCAGTCCCCAGGGTGCCTCCTACGAGCAGTACTTC. This codes for CAISPQGASYEQYF.

The table lists this clone with a few counts. Here the CDR3 omits its conserved ending phenylalanine or tryptophan, so a read error is the likely source. The chain links TRBV12-3 or TRBV12-4 to TRBJ1-5; TRBD2 might be the D (5 bases). TRBJ2-3 matches the DNA end more closely, so the J call is doubtful. This CDR3 is 16 amino acids long. DNA for the CDR3: TGTGCCAGCAGTTCGGGCCCAGAGCGGAGCAATCAGCCCCAGTATTCT. It specifies CASSSGPERSNQPQYS.

At least ten counts were recorded for this clone. The chain carries TRBV7-2 and TRBJ2-3; 9 positions match TRBD1. The germline CDR1 and CDR2 sequences are SGHTA and FQGNSA. The junction had 5 bases not matched to a gene; V was cut back by 5 bases and J by 2 bases. The CDR3 is 15 residues long. The CDR3 here is CASSPRDRVTDTQYF. The CDR3, as DNA: TGTGCCAGCAGCCCCCGGGACAGGGTCACAGATACGCAGTATTTT.

This clone has at least ten counts. V is TRBV30 and J is TRBJ2-7, with 10 bases matching TRBD1. This CDR3 is 15 amino acids long. Trimming took 4 bases from V and 6 from J; bases not matched to a gene: 12. CDR1 is GTSNPN and CDR2 is SVGIG in the germline V gene (reference sequence). In nucleotides, the CDR3 is TGTGCCTGGATCCCGGGACAGGGGCTGGTCGGCGAGCAGTACTTC. Translating gives CAWIPGQGLVGEQYF. Full variable domain (rest looked up from reference TRBV30 and TRBJ2-7): SQTIHQWPATLVQPVGSPLSLECTVEGTSNPNLYWYRQAAGRGLQLLFYSVGIGQISSEVPQNLSASRPQDRQFILSSKKLLLSDSGFYLCAWIPGQGLVGEQYFGPGTRLTVT.

This clone was recorded many times. V usage is TRBV5-6 and J usage is TRBJ2-7, with D possibly being TRBD1 or TRBD2 (5 bases each). With 1 base removed from V and 2 bases from J, the gap between germline ends came to 7 bases. From germline, CDR1 is SGHDT and CDR2 YYEEEE. This CDR3 contains 13 residues. The CDR3 spells CASSLWDPYEQYF. CDR3 bases: TGTGCCAGCAGCTTGTGGGACCCCTACGAGCAGTACTTC. The entire variable domain, with the rest obtained from reference TRBV5-6 and TRBJ2-7, is as follows: DAGVTQSPTHLIKTRGQQVTLRCSPKSGHDTVSWYQQALGQGPQFIFQYYEEEERQRGNFPDRFSGHQFPNYSSELNVNALLLGDSALYLCASSLWDPYEQYFGPGTRLTVT.

This clone has a handful of counts. The chain couples TRBV2 to TRBJ2-7; no reliable D call. V was trimmed by 4 bases and J by 2 bases, leaving 6 bases between them. The length of the CDR3 is 12 residues. Germline-derived CDR1 and CDR2 are SNHLY and FYNNEI. This CDR3 is CASSALPYEQYF. Here the CDR3 DNA reads TGTGCCAGCAGTGCCTTGCCCTACGAGCAGTACTTC.

This clone was recorded at least ten times. This rearrangement joins TRBV7-3 to TRBJ2-1; 10 positions agree with TRBD2. The V segment lost 5 bases and the J segment 4 bases; nucleotides outside the gene matches: 5. The CDR3 sequence is 15 residues long. The V gene's germline CDR1 is SGHTA and CDR2 FQGTGA. The CDR3 DNA is TGTGCCAGCAGCCGAGCGGGGGGGGCTTACAATGAGCAGTTCTTC. This gives the protein CASSRAGGAYNEQFF.

This clone is medium-sized. This chain connects TRBV20-1 to TRBJ2-1; 7 bases match TRBD2. Germline V CDR1 and CDR2: DFQATT, SNEGSKA (reference sequence). The CDR3 totals 17 residues. Trimming cost V 3 bases and J 0 bases; bases outside gene matches: 11. The CDR3 DNA reads as TGCAGTGCTAGCCGCCCGGGGCTAGCGGCCTCCTACAATGAGCAGTTCTTC. Translating gives CSASRPGLAASYNEQFF.

This clone is medium-sized (0.01 to 0.1%). The rearrangement links TRBV7-2 to TRBJ2-7; the match to TRBD2 covers 13 bases. CDR1 is SGHTA, CDR2 FQGNSA, per germline. Trimming at V came to 3 bases and at J to 10 bases, leaving 15 bases not matched to a gene. The CDR3 has 17 amino acids. In nucleotides, the CDR3 is TGTGCCAGCAGCTTGGGGGGGACTAGCGGGGTGGCTCGGGGCCAGTACTTC. Translating gives CASSLGGTSGVARGQYF.

This clone was counted at least ten times. Relative to the germline gene, one junction end is altered; a read error may explain this. The sample contains more than one DNA sequence encoding this CDR3. The chain joins TRBV6-2 or TRBV6-3 to TRBJ1-1; D gene ambiguous. The germline V gene has CDR1 MNHEY and CDR2 SVGEGT. The CDR3 has 13 residues. Here the CDR3 reads CASSYSLNTEAFF. CDR3 coding DNA: TGTGCCAGCAGTTACAGCTTGAACACCGAAGCTTTCTTT.

Many counts were recorded for this clone. The chain links TRBV7-2 to TRBJ1-1; no clear D gene. CDR1 and CDR2 (germline): SGHTA, FQGNSA. The V and J ends lost 1 base and 0 bases respectively, with 6 bases between them. The CDR3 contains 14 residues. The CDR3 sequence: CASSLVNLNTEAFF. CDR3 bases: TGTGCCAGCAGCTTAGTAAACCTGAACACTGAAGCTTTCTTT.

This clone was seen repeatedly, ten times or more. The V and J genes are TRBV20-1 and TRBJ2-7, with TRBD1 as a possible D gene (7 bases). This CDR3 has 13 amino acids. Per the germline V gene, CDR1 is DFQATT and CDR2 is SNEGSKA (reference sequence). The CDR3, as DNA: TGCAGGGCTTCGGGGGACAGCTCCTACGAGCAGTACTTC. Residues: CRASGDSSYEQYF.

This clone showed up many times. The rearrangement uses TRBV20-1 and TRBJ1-5, with a tentative D call TRBD1 (6 bases). V was shortened by 6 bases and J by 4 bases, with 16 bases between the two germline ends. CDR1 is DFQATT and CDR2 is SNEGSKA in the germline V gene (reference sequence). The CDR3 totals 14 residues. The CDR3 coding sequence is TGCAGTGCCCTACTTGGGGGGCAGAATCAGCCCCAGCATTTT. Translating it yields CSALLGGQNQPQHF.